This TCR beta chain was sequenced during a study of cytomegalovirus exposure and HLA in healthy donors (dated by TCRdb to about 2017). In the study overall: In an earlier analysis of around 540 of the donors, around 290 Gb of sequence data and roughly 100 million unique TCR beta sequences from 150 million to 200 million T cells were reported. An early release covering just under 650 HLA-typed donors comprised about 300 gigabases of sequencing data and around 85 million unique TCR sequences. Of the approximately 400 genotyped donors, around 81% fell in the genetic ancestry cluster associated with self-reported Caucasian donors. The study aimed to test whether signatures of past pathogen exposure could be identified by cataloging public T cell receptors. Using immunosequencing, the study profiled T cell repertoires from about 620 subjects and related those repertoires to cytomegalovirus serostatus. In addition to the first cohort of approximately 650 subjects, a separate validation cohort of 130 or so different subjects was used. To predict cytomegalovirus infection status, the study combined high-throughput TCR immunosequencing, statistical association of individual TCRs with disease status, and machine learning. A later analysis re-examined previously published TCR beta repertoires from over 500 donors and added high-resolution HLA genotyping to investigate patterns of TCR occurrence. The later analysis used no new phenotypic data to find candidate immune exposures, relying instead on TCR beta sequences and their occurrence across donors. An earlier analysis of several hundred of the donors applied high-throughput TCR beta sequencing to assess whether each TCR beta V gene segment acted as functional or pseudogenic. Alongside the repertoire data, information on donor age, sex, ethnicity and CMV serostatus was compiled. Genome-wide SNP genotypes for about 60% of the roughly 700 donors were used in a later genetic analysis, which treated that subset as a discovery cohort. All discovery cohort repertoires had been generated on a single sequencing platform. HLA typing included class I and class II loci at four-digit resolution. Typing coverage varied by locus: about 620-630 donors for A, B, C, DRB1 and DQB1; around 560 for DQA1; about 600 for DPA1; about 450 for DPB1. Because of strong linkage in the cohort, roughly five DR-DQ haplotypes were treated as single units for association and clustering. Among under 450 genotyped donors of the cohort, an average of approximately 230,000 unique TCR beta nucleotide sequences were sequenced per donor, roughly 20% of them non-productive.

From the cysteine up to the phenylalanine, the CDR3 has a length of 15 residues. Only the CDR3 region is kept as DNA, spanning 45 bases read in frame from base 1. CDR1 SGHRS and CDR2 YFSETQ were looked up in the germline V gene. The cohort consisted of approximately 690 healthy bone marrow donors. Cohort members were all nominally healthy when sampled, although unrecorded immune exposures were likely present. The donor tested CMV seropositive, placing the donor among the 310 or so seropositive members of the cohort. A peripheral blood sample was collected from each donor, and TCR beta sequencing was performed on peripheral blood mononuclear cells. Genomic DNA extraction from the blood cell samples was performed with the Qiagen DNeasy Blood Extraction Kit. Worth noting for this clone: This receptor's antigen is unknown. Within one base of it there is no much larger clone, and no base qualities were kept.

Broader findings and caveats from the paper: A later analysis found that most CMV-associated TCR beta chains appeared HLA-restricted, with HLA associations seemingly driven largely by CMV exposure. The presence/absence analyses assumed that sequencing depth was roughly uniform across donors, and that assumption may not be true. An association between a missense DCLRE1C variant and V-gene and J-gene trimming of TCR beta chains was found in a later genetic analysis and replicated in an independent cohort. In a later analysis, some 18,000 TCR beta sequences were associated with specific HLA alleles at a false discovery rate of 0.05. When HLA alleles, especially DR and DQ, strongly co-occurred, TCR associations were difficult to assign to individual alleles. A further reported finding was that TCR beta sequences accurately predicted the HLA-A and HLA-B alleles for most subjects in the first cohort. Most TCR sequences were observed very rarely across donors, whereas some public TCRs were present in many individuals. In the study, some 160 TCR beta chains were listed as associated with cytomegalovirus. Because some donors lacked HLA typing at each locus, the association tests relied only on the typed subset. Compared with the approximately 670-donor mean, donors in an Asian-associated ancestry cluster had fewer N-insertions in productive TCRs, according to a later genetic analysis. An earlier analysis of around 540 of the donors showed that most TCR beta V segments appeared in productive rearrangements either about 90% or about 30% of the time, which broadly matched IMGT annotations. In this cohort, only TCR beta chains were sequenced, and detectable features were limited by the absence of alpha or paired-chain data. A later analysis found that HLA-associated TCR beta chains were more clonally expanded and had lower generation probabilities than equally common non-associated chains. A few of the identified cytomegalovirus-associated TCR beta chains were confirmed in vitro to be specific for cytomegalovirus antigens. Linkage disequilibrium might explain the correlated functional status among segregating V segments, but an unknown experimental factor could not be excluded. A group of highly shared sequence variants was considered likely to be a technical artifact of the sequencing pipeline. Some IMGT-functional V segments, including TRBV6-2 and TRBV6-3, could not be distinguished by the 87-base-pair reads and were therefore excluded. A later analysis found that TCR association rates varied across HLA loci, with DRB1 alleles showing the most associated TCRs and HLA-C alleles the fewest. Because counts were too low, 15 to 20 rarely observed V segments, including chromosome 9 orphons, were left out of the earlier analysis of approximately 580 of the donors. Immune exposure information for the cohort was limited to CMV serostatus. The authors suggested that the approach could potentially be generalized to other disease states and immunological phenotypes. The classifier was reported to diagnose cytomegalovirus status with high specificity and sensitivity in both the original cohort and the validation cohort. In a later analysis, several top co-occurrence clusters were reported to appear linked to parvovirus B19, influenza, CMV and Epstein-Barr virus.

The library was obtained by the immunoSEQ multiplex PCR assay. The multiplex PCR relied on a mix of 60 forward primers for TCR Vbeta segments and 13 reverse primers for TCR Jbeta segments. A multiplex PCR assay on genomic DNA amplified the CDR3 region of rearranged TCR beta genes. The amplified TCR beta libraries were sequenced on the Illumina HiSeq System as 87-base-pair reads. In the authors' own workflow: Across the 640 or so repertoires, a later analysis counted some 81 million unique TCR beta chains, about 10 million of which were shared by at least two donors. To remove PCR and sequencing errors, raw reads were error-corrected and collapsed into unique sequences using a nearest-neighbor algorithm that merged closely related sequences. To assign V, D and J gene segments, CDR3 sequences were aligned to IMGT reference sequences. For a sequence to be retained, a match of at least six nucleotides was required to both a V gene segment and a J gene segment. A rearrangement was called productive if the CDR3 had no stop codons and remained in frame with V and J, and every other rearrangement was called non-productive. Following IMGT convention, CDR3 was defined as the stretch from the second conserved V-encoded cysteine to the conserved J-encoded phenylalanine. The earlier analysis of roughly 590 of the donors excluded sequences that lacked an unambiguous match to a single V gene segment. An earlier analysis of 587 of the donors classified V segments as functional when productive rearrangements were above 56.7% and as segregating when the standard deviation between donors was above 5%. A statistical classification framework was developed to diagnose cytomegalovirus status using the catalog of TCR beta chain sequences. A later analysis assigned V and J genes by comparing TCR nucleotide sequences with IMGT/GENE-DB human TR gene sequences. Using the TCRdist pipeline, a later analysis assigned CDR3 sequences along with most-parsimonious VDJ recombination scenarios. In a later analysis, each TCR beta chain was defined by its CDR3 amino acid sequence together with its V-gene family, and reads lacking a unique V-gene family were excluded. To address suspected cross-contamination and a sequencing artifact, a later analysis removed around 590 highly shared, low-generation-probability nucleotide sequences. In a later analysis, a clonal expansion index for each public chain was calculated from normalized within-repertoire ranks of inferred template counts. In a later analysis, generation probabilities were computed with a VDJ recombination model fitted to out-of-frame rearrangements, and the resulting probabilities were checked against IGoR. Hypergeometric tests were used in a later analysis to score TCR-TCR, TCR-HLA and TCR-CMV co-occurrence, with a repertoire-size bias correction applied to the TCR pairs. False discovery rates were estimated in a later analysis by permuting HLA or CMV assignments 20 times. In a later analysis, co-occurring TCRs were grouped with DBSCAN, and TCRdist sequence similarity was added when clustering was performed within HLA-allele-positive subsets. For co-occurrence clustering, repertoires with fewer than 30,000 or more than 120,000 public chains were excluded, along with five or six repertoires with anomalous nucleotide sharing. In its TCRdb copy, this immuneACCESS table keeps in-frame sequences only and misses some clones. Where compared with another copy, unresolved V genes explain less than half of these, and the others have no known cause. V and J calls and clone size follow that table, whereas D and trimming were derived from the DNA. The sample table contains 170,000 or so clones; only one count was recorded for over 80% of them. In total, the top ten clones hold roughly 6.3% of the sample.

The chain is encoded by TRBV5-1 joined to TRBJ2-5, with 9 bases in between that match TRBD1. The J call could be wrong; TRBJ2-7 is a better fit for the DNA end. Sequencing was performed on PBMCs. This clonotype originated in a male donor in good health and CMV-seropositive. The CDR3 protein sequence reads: CASSLGTGVRYEQYF. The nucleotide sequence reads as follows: TGCGCCAGCAGCTTGGGGACAGGGGTTAGGTACGAGCAGTACTTC.